This T cell receptor (beta chain) was identified in a study of shared T cell receptors in the human thymus (dated by TCRdb to the early 2020s). Background for the entire study: The study investigated the way shared, self-reactive T-cell receptor alpha chains are produced in the human thymus.

As concerns this clone: Its antigen is still unknown. The input lacks base qualities; no much larger clone sits a single base away.

The library was produced with the immunoSEQ multiplex PCR assay. In TCRdb, the immuneACCESS table is reduced to in-frame sequences with V and J assigned. These tables do not hold every clone; where another copy was compared, an unresolved V gene accounts for under half, and the others remain unexplained. Present in this sample are hundreds of thousands of clones, over 90% of which were seen just once. Approximately 0.018% of the sample is in the top ten clones. Material: thymocytes. This clonotype was sampled from a human donor.

The nucleotides read TGTGCCAGCAGCGCCTACGCGGAGGGCAAAAACATTCAGTACTTC. Translated, this is CASSAYAEGKNIQYF. Recombination joined TRBV5-6 with TRBJ2-4; TRBD2 is a possible D gene, resting on 6 matching bases. Based on the germline V gene, the CDR1 and CDR2 sequences are SGHDT and YYEEEE. Inclusive of the bounding cysteine and phenylalanine, the CDR3 is 15 residues long. The retained sequence is limited to the CDR3, 45 bases, with the frame set at the first base. The junction shows trimming of 4 bases on V and 3 bases on J, plus 14 bases between the germline ends.